This record covers a single T cell receptor (beta chain). Antigen specificity is unknown. The same CDR3 is also encoded by other DNA sequences in this sample. The repertoire was sequenced with immunoSEQ multiplex PCR; TCRdb's copy has only in-frame clones and lacks some. The data contain around 120,000 clones, around nine tenths of them singletons. Germline CDR1 reads MNHEY; CDR2 reads SVGAGI. The CDR3 runs 11 residues. V was shortened by 2 bases and J by 7 bases, with 5 bases between the two germline ends. These data come from a study of identifying expanded T cells in peripheral blood. Study-level results: Across healthy donors, higher total template counts meant significantly greater roughly 2-week count variance. Technical replicates showed around 1.1 changed clones; roughly two weeks approximately 16; four weeks 19.

V usage is TRBV6-5 and J usage is TRBJ2-5, with D possibly being TRBD2 (5 bases). This sequence originates from a person aged 18 to 75 in good health. Sequencing was done on a sample of blood. This chain's CDR3 is CASSYGGTQYF. The CDR3 nucleotides are TGTGCCAGCAGTTACGGAGGGACCCAGTACTTC.